Reported below is one T cell receptor (beta chain). The antigen is not known. Libraries were prepared by immunoSEQ multiplex PCR; TCRdb keeps only in-frame clonotypes and omits some of them. Here the sample spans tens of thousands of clones, about 95% being singletons. The entry originates in a study of cytomegalovirus exposure and HLA in healthy donors. Study-wide results and limits: Cytomegalovirus status was reportedly diagnosed by the classifier with high sensitivity and specificity. The study listed some 160 cytomegalovirus-associated TCR beta chains.

Germline CDR1 GTSNPN, CDR2 SVGIG (reference sequence). Losses at the gene ends were 8 bases for V and 3 bases for J; bases not matched to a gene: 7. The CDR3 length is 13 residues. The TCR originated in a woman under 30 in good health and CMV-seronegative. Input material: PBMCs. The chain carries TRBV30 and TRBJ1-2; 9 bases map to TRBD1. The CDR3 nucleotides are TGTGCCCGTTCTAGGACAGGGGACTATGGCTACACCTTC. Translated, it gives CARSRTGDYGYTF.